This T cell receptor beta chain stems from a study of tumor and adjacent non-tumor tissue in lung cancer. Overall study: On average, productive TCRbeta reads reached roughly 3.9 million per sample.

A modified ARM-PCR protocol with three rounds of nested PCR amplified TCRbeta. TCRdb used MiXCR to reprocess the multiplex PCR reads, holding one entry per CDR3 protein. The data show more than 85,000 distinct CDR3 sequences, about 61% seen once. In its sample, this clonotype was seen many times. One junction end does not reproduce the germline sequence, and a read error may be involved. Per germline, CDR1 SQVTM and CDR2 ANQGSEA. This CDR3 has 9 amino acids. The template was RNA from unsorted bulk tissue. The J gene is TRBJ2-5, the V gene TRBV29-1, with D uncertain. The specimen sequenced was lung tumor tissue. The sequence was obtained from a man aged 65 to 85 with non-small cell lung cancer. The DNA for the CDR3 is TGCAGCCCCCGACAAGACGTAAACTTC. It codes for CSPRQDVNF.